These 11 T cell receptor beta chains were all obtained from the same sample, sequenced in a study of cytomegalovirus exposure and HLA in healthy donors. 60 Vbeta and 13 Jbeta primers were used in PCR. Libraries were prepared by immunoSEQ multiplex PCR; TCRdb keeps only in-frame clonotypes and omits some of them. Here the sample spans 200,000 to 250,000 clones, over 80% being singletons. Sequences were obtained from PBMCs. The receptors come from a boy aged 2 to 10 in good health and CMV-seronegative.

There are a few counts of this clone. The chain links TRBV7-9 to TRBJ2-3, with a possible D match to TRBD2 (6 bases). There are 14 residues in the CDR3. V dropped 5 bases and J dropped 2 bases, with 11 bases sitting between them. Germline CDR1 is SEHNR and CDR2 is FQNEAQ (reference sequence). The CDR3 sequence is CASSPGTVTDTQYF. In nucleotides, the CDR3 is TGTGCCAGCAGCCCCGGGACTGTCACAGATACGCAGTATTTT.

The chain combines TRBV9 with TRBJ1-3, with a weak D call TRBD1 (5 bases). Trimming stripped 4 bases from V and 2 bases from J, with 10 bases between. Germline V gives CDR1 SGDLS, CDR2 YYNGEE. This CDR3 is built from 14 residues. The CDR3 is CASSRDFPGNTIYF. The CDR3 nucleotides read TGTGCCAGCAGCCGGGACTTCCCTGGAAACACCATATATTTT.

The chain has TRBV13 and TRBJ1-3; unclear D gene. The V gene's germline CDR1 is PRHDT and CDR2 FYEKMQ (reference sequence). Trimming removed 0 bases from V and 0 bases from J, with 9 bases in between. This CDR3 spans 16 amino acids. The CDR3 region is CASSLGRGSSGNTIYF. The DNA for the CDR3 is TGTGCCAGCAGCTTAGGCCGCGGTAGCTCTGGAAACACCATATATTTT.

This rearrangement joins TRBV28 to TRBJ2-5, with a weak D call TRBD2 (6 bases). This CDR3 is 17 amino acids long. Trimming took 5 bases from V and 5 from J, leaving 24 bases between them. Looked up from germline, CDR1 is MDHEN and CDR2 is SYDVKM. Written as DNA, the CDR3 is TGTGCCAGCAGTCCCCAGCGGTTAATTGGGGGACTGGAGACCCAGTACTTC. Translation: CASSPQRLIGGLETQYF.

This clone was detected only once. The rearrangement joins TRBV4-2 to TRBJ2-7, with 9 bases fitting TRBD2. Losses at the gene ends were 3 bases for V and 6 bases for J; bases not matched to a gene: 9. The CDR3 is 15 residues long. CDR1 is LGHNA and CDR2 is YNFKEQ in the germline V gene. The DNA for the CDR3 is TGTGCCAGCAGCCATGCCGGGACTAGCTTCGGCGAGCAGTACTTC. The encoded protein is CASSHAGTSFGEQYF.

The chain is built from TRBV2 and TRBJ1-5; D is ambiguous. The V gene's germline CDR1 is SNHLY and CDR2 FYNNEI. V lost 7 bases and J 2 bases, leaving 15 bases between the germline ends. The CDR3 has 15 amino acids. CDR3 protein: CASKVTIYGNQPQHF. The DNA of the CDR3 is TGTGCCAGCAAGGTCACTATATATGGCAATCAGCCCCAGCATTTT.

This clone has only a few counts. V and J are TRBV4-1 and TRBJ1-5, with D unclear. V was trimmed by 1 base and J by 4 bases, leaving 8 bases between them. CDR1 is MGHRA, CDR2 YSYEKL, per germline. The CDR3 is 14 residues long. The CDR3 bases are TGCGCCAGCAGCCAAGTAGTCCGTAATCAGCCCCAGCATTTT. Its protein product is CASSQVVRNQPQHF.

The chain carries TRBV30 and TRBJ1-1; D is perhaps TRBD1 (6 bases). Germline V gene lookup returns CDR1 GTSNPN and CDR2 SVGIG (reference sequence). The CDR3 runs to 14 residues. Trimming stripped 2 bases from V and 2 bases from J, with 12 bases between. CDR3 amino acids: CAWSRGTPNTEAFF. As DNA, the CDR3 is TGTGCCTGGAGTAGGGGGACACCTAACACTGAAGCTTTCTTT.

V and J are TRBV30 and TRBJ2-7, with D possibly TRBD2 on 5 matching bases. The germline V gene encodes CDR1 GTSNPN and CDR2 SVGIG (reference sequence). The V and J ends lost 1 base and 4 bases respectively, with 17 bases between them. The CDR3 runs 15 residues. The CDR3 bases are TGTGCCTGGAGTGGCCCCTCCGGTCTAGCTTACGAGCAGTACTTC. The encoded protein is CAWSGPSGLAYEQYF.

Points on this clone: Its ends do not fully match the called genes, so a read error is possible. The rearrangement uses TRBV7-9 and TRBJ2-1; 8 nucleotides agree with TRBD2. Germline V CDR1 and CDR2: SEHNR, FQNEAQ (reference sequence). The CDR3 runs 15 residues. The CDR3 region is CSSSSGGGSYNEQFF. The CDR3 DNA is TGTTCCAGCAGCTCCGGGGGGGGGTCCTACAATGAGCAGTTCTTC.

The CDR3 here is CAGGQGNTGELFF. CDR3 sequence (DNA): TGTGCCGGCGGACAGGGGAACACCGGGGAGCTGTTTTTT. The chain combines TRBV6-6 with TRBJ2-2; 8 bases are shared with TRBD1. Looked up from germline, CDR1 is MNHNY and CDR2 is SVGAGI (reference sequence). This CDR3 is 13 amino acids long. After removal of 11 bases from V and 1 base from J, the junction contained 3 bases not matched to a gene.